These 28 T cell receptor beta chains came from one sample sequenced in a study of T cells in localized non-small cell lung cancer. The protocol was immunoSEQ multiplex PCR, while the TCRdb copy is restricted to in-frame clones and leaves out a portion. This repertoire shows about 2,800 clones, approximately 28% found once; its top ten account for more than 20%. This material consisted of lung tumor tissue, taken before any cancer treatment. Source of these receptors: a male donor older than 55 with stage II squamous cell lung carcinoma.

This clone was seen a handful of times. The rearrangement links TRBV2 to TRBJ1-1; the D gene is possibly TRBD1 (6 bases). Germline V gives CDR1 SNHLY, CDR2 FYNNEI. V lost 6 bases and J lost 3, with 14 bases in between. This CDR3 is built from 14 residues. In nucleotides, the CDR3 is TGTGCCAGCAGGGGGGGGGCAGGGTACACTGAAGCTTTCTTT. This sequence encodes CASRGGAGYTEAFF. Variable domain in full (rest from reference TRBV2 and TRBJ1-1): EPEVTQTPSHQVTQMGQEVILRCVPISNHLYFYWYRQILGQKVEFLVSFYNNEISEKSEIFDDQFSVERPDGSNFTLKIRSTKLEDSAMYFCASRGGAGYTEAFFGQGTRLTVV.

V and J are TRBV19 and TRBJ1-2; D is ambiguous. The CDR3 is 12 amino acids. The germline gives CDR1 LNHDA, CDR2 SQIVND (reference sequence). V was pared by 3 bases and J by 3 bases, with 5 bases between. The CDR3 nucleotides read TGTGCCAGTAGTATTGGGGACTATGGCTACACCTTC. Translation: CASSIGDYGYTF.

The J gene is TRBJ2-1, the V gene TRBV5-1; D perhaps matches TRBD2 (7 bases). The germline CDR1 and CDR2 sequences are SGHRS and YFSETQ. With 4 bases removed from V and 2 bases from J, the gap between germline ends came to 10 bases. The CDR3 has 14 residues. CDR3 DNA sequence: TGCGCCAGCAGCGGGAGGGGGACCTACAATGAGCAGTTCTTC. Protein sequence: CASSGRGTYNEQFF.

This clone was detected a few times. The V gene is TRBV6-8, the J gene TRBJ2-1, with a tentative D call TRBD2 (6 bases). CDR3 length equals 14 residues. V was cut by 6 bases and J by 15 bases, with 24 bases left in between. CDR1 MNHGY and CDR2 SAAAGT come from the germline V gene. This CDR3 is CASRSGVEGEAWFF. In DNA form, the CDR3 reads TGTGCCAGCAGGTCGGGAGTGGAGGGAGAGGCATGGTTCTTC.

There are a few counts of this clone. Other DNA sequences in this specimen translate into the identical CDR3. This chain uses TRBV18 with TRBJ1-1, with D possibly TRBD1 on 5 matching bases. V was clipped by 6 bases and J by 5 bases, with 10 bases between them. The CDR3 contains 12 residues. Looked up from germline, CDR1 is KGHSH and CDR2 is LQKENI. CDR3 protein: CASSQGETEAFF. The CDR3 DNA sequence: TGTGCCAGCTCGCAGGGAGAAACTGAAGCTTTCTTT.

This clone was detected a few times. The chain carries TRBV6-8 and TRBJ2-1; D possibly corresponds to TRBD1 (6 bases). V was trimmed by 8 bases and J by 4 bases, leaving 9 bases between them. This CDR3 comprises 12 residues. Germline V lookup: CDR1 MNHGY, CDR2 SAAAGT. The CDR3 here is CASQGTYNEQFF. CDR3 DNA sequence: TGTGCCAGCCAAGGGACATACAATGAGCAGTTCTTC.

The chain employs TRBV14 and TRBJ2-3; TRBD2 might be the D (6 bases). Trimming shortened V by 8 bases and J by 4 bases, and 16 bases separated the two germline ends. Germline V gene lookup returns CDR1 SGHDN and CDR2 FVKESK. This CDR3 has 14 amino acids. The CDR3 bases are TGTGCCAGCCGACAAGTCGGGGAGGCAGATACGCAGTATTTT. Its translation is CASRQVGEADTQYF.

The CDR3 sequence is CASSPYNGELFF. In nucleotides, the CDR3 is TGTGCCAGCAGCCCGTATAATGGGGAGCTGTTTTTT. The rearrangement joins TRBV9 to TRBJ2-2; unclear D gene. Germline V CDR1 and CDR2: SGDLS, YYNGEE. V was cut by 4 bases and J by 8 bases, with 9 bases left in between. The CDR3 contains 12 residues.

The gene calls are TRBV19 and TRBJ2-7; TRBD1 is a possible D gene (5 bases). CDR3 length: 13 amino acids. With 6 bases removed from V and 2 bases from J, the gap between germline ends came to 11 bases. Germline values: CDR1 LNHDA, CDR2 SQIVND (reference sequence). CDR3 nucleotide sequence: TGTGCCAGTAGCCCAGGGTTTCCCTACGAGCAGTACTTC. This translates into CASSPGFPYEQYF.

The rearrangement links TRBV6-8 to TRBJ2-3; D is unclear. Trimming took off 5 bases at V and 1 base at J, with 13 bases between the two ends. The germline V gene has CDR1 MNHGY and CDR2 SAAAGT. The CDR3 has 15 amino acids. This CDR3 is CASSDQAQGTDTQYF. CDR3 in DNA: TGTGCCAGCAGTGATCAGGCCCAGGGCACAGATACGCAGTATTTT.

The chain couples TRBV5-1 to TRBJ2-1; 12 positions match TRBD2. The CDR3 contains 15 residues. J gave up 6 bases and V 0 bases, and 1 base lay outside the gene matches. In germline, CDR1 is SGHRS, CDR2 YFSETQ. This CDR3 is CASSLATSGSNEQFF. The DNA of the CDR3 is TGCGCCAGCAGCTTGGCGACTAGCGGGAGCAATGAGCAGTTCTTC. Drawing the rest from reference TRBV5-1 and TRBJ2-1, the complete variable domain is KAGVTQTPRYLIKTRGQQVTLSCSPISGHRSVSWYQQTPGQGLQFLFEYFSETQRNKGNFPGRFSGRQFSNSRSEMNVSTLELGDSALYLCASSLATSGSNEQFFGPGTRLTVL.

This clone is medium-sized by share. The genes are TRBV11-3 and TRBJ2-2; D is unclear. The CDR3 extends over 15 amino acids. Germline CDR1 SGHNT, CDR2 YENEEA. Trimming took off 3 bases at V and 0 bases at J, with 8 bases between the two ends. CDR3 in DNA: TGTGCCAGCAGCTTGGGCAGGACGAACACCGGGGAGCTGTTTTTT. It is translated as CASSLGRTNTGELFF. Supplemented by reference TRBV11-3 and TRBJ2-2, the full variable domain reads EAGVVQSPRYKIIEKKQPVAFWCNPISGHNTLYWYLQNLGQGPELLIRYENEEAVDDSQLPKDRFSAERLKGVDSTLKIQPAELGDSAVYLCASSLGRTNTGELFFGEGSRLTVL.

V is TRBV7-7 and J is TRBJ1-1; the D gene is possibly TRBD1 (6 bases). CDR1 SSHAT and CDR2 FNYEAQ come from the germline V gene (reference sequence). The CDR3 spans 14 residues. Trimming took off 5 bases at V and 3 bases at J, with 13 bases between the two ends. The CDR3 DNA reads TGTGCCAGCAGCCCCGAGGGGGGGTACACTGAAGCTTTCTTT. Its translation: CASSPEGGYTEAFF.

By its share, this clone is medium-sized. This chain uses TRBV11-3 with TRBJ1-1; the D gene is possibly TRBD1 (5 bases). Germline V gene lookup returns CDR1 SGHNT and CDR2 YENEEA. V lost 8 bases, J lost 0 bases, and 13 bases lay in between. The CDR3 contains 14 residues. In DNA, the CDR3 is TGTGCCAGCCCCCGGGGAGGGGTGAACACTGAAGCTTTCTTT. It codes for CASPRGGVNTEAFF.

The chain combines TRBV19 with TRBJ2-2; either TRBD1 or TRBD2 may supply D (5 bases each). Trimming stripped 9 bases from V and 0 bases from J, with 17 bases between. The CDR3 contains 16 residues. From germline, CDR1 is LNHDA and CDR2 SQIVND (reference sequence). CDR3 nucleotide sequence: TGTGCCAGCGAACCTTGGGACGGAACGAACACCGGGGAGCTGTTTTTT. Amino acid sequence: CASEPWDGTNTGELFF.

This clone came up a few times. V gene TRBV6-8 combines with J gene TRBJ2-1, with TRBD2 identical over 7 bases. This CDR3 region has 15 residues. The V and J ends lost 2 bases and 0 bases, in that order; junction bases with no gene match: 1. CDR1 MNHGY and CDR2 SAAAGT come from the germline V gene. DNA for the CDR3: TGTGCCAGCAGTTACGGCGGGAGCTCCTACAATGAGCAGTTCTTC. Encoded protein: CASSYGGSSYNEQFF.

This clone has more than one count but fewer than ten. The J gene is TRBJ1-1, the V gene TRBV19, with D hard to call. This CDR3 has 13 residues. The germline V gene has CDR1 LNHDA and CDR2 SQIVND (reference sequence). Between the trimmed V and J ends, which lost 5 bases and 1 base, there was a span of 8 bases. The CDR3: CASSPTTNTEAFF. CDR3 sequence (DNA): TGTGCCAGTAGTCCCACAACGAACACTGAAGCTTTCTTT.

This clone was seen a handful of times. V usage is TRBV14 and J usage is TRBJ2-7; TRBD1 matches at 10 bases. Germline V gives CDR1 SGHDN, CDR2 FVKESK. Trimming took 4 bases from V and 4 from J; bases not matched to a gene: 4. The CDR3 totals 14 residues. CDR3 sequence reads: CASSLRDRGYEQYF. Written as DNA, the CDR3 is TGTGCCAGCAGCCTCCGGGACAGGGGATACGAGCAGTACTTC.

This clone is medium-sized (0.01 to 0.1%) in the sample. This chain links TRBV11-3 with TRBJ1-3; no reliable D call. Trimming pared 3 bases from V and 3 bases from J, leaving 12 bases between. Germline-derived CDR1 and CDR2 are SGHNT and YENEEA. The CDR3 is 15 residues long. Here the CDR3 DNA reads TGTGCCAGCAGCTTGGATACAGATAATGGAAACACCATATATTTT. Protein sequence: CASSLDTDNGNTIYF.

This chain links TRBV19 with TRBJ1-4; D is uncertain. V lost 5 bases and J 0 bases, leaving 4 bases between the germline ends. Germline V lookup: CDR1 LNHDA, CDR2 SQIVND (reference sequence). The CDR3 runs to 13 residues. The CDR3 loop is CASSHATNEKLFF. The CDR3 DNA follows: TGTGCCAGTAGTCACGCAACTAATGAAAAACTGTTTTTT.

The CDR3 coding sequence is TGTGCCAGCAGTTCAATATACTCCAGCGTTCCGTGGTTCTTC. Translation: CASSSIYSSVPWFF. The chain combines TRBV28 with TRBJ2-1; D not certain. There are 14 residues in the CDR3. The ends were cut back, 4 bases at V and 15 bases at J, with 22 bases in the middle. Per the germline V gene, CDR1 is MDHEN and CDR2 is SYDVKM.

This clone is labeled as medium-sized (0.01 to 0.1%). The chain carries TRBV28 and TRBJ1-1; unclear D gene. The CDR3 runs 12 residues. V lost 3 bases and J 7 bases, leaving 9 bases between the germline ends. Germline CDR1 is MDHEN and CDR2 is SYDVKM. CDR3 loop: CASSFGRNEAFF. In nucleotides, the CDR3 is TGTGCCAGCAGTTTCGGACGGAATGAAGCTTTCTTT.

This clone was counted between two and nine times. Written as DNA, the CDR3 is TGTGCCAGCAGCTCAAGGGTAGGGGGCACTGAAGCTTTCTTT. Translation: CASSSRVGGTEAFF. V gene TRBV11-3 combines with J gene TRBJ1-1, with a possible D match to TRBD1 (6 bases). CDR3 length: 14 amino acids. Trimming stripped 4 bases from V and 4 bases from J, with 13 bases between. Germline CDR1 SGHNT, CDR2 YENEEA.

This clone has a handful of counts. V gene TRBV23-1 combines with J gene TRBJ1-5; no clear D. TRBV23-1 is identified as an open reading frame with a role that is uncertain. The CDR3 covers 13 residues. The V end lost 6 bases, the J end lost 1 base, and 7 bases lay between the germline ends. CDR3 DNA: TGCGCCAGCAGCGGCGGCAGCAATCAGCCCCAGCATTTT. This encodes CASSGGSNQPQHF.

V and J are TRBV6-8 and TRBJ2-7; TRBD1 is a possible D gene (5 bases). The CDR3 totals 15 residues. With 0 bases removed from V and 6 bases from J, the gap between germline ends came to 15 bases. Per the germline V gene, CDR1 is MNHGY and CDR2 is SAAAGT. CDR3 amino acids: CASSYSMTAKGEQYF. CDR3 sequence (DNA): TGTGCCAGCAGTTACTCGATGACAGCAAAAGGCGAGCAGTACTTC.

This clone was seen only a few times. The chain recombines TRBV10-2 with TRBJ2-2; the D gene is possibly TRBD2 (6 bases). Germline V lookup: CDR1 WSHSY, CDR2 SAAADI. The V gene lost 7 bases and the J gene lost 5 bases, with 17 bases spanning the gap. This CDR3 spans 15 amino acids. The CDR3 loop reads CASTKEDGGTGELFF. Here the CDR3 DNA reads TGCGCCAGCACCAAGGAGGACGGGGGTACCGGGGAGCTGTTTTTT.

The chain recombines TRBV10-2 with TRBJ2-5; no firm D call. This CDR3 has 13 residues. The V gene's germline CDR1 is WSHSY and CDR2 SAAADI. V was shortened by 4 bases and J by 5 bases, with 11 bases between the two germline ends. For the CDR3, the DNA is TGCGCCAGCAGTGTGGCCTATGGGGAGACCCAGTACTTC. Translating gives CASSVAYGETQYF.

V gene TRBV11-3 combines with J gene TRBJ1-3, with a weak D call TRBD1 (6 bases). CDR3 length: 16 amino acids. CDR1 and CDR2 (germline): SGHNT, YENEEA. V was pared by 6 bases and J by 4 bases, with 19 bases between. This CDR3 is CASSQRGGGRGNTIYF. The DNA of the CDR3 is TGTGCCAGCAGTCAAAGGGGGGGAGGTCGAGGAAACACCATATATTTT.